This T cell receptor beta chain was captured by sequencing in a study of cytomegalovirus exposure and HLA in healthy donors. The PCR contained 60 Vbeta and 13 Jbeta primers. Some clones are missing from TCRdb's copy, which holds only in-frame ones; the method was immunoSEQ multiplex PCR. This sample has 150,000 to 200,000 clones, with roughly 80% found just once. The CDR3 covers 12 residues. V was shortened by 5 bases and J by 8 bases, with 10 bases between the two germline ends. Germline CDR1 reads SEHNR; CDR2 reads FQNEAQ (reference sequence). This clone has a single count. Its antigen is unknown. Notes on the study in general: An analysis was carried out later, and it reportedly showed fewer N-insertions in an Asian-associated ancestry cluster than the approximately 670-donor mean. A later analysis found TCR association rates differed by HLA locus, highest for DRB1 and lowest for HLA-C. Confirmation in vitro established that a few CMV-associated chains were specific for CMV antigens. Productive rates of about 87% or about 30% were seen for most TCR beta V segments in an earlier analysis.

This clonotype was obtained from a boy under 18 in good health and CMV-seronegative. Specimen: PBMCs. V and J are TRBV7-9 and TRBJ2-1; unclear D gene. In nucleotides, the CDR3 is TGTGCCAGCAGCCGGTTATTATATGAGCAGTTCTTC. Translation: CASSRLLYEQFF.